The 30 T cell receptor beta chains listed next were all sequenced from one sample in a study of regulatory T cells in long-lasting Graves disease. Construction of the TCR beta libraries employed iRepertoire HTBI primers in conjunction with Arm-PCR of CDR3 regions. One entry per CDR3 protein results from TCRdb running MiXCR on the multiplex PCR reads. Of about 320,000 distinct CDR3 sequences listed, 15% to 20% are singletons. Sample time point: newly diagnosed GD, antithyroid drugs for less than 3 months. Following extraction of RNA from PBMCs, that RNA was used to make the TCR library. The sequenced sample was peripheral blood mononuclear cells (PBMCs), obtained at new diagnosis, from a patient treated with antithyroid drugs. All receptors come from a female donor with Graves disease.

This clonotype was counted many times. This sequence joins TRBV7-9 and TRBJ1-6, with a possible D match to TRBD1 (6 bases). Trimming pared 6 bases from V and 4 bases from J, leaving 10 bases between. The CDR3 contains 14 residues. Germline V gene data show CDR1 as SEHNR and CDR2 as FQNEAQ (reference sequence). CDR3 nucleotides: TGTGCCAGCAGGGACGGACAGTATAATTCACCCCTCCACTTT. Residues: CASRDGQYNSPLHF.

This clonotype was counted at least ten times. The V and J genes are TRBV11-3 and TRBJ2-3; tentative D call: TRBD1 (6 bases). Trimming pared 4 bases from V and 3 bases from J, leaving 11 bases between. CDR1 and CDR2 from the germline V gene are SGHNT and YENEEA. There are 14 residues in the CDR3. The CDR3 reads CASSSQGPTDTQYF. The CDR3 coding sequence is TGTGCCAGCAGCTCACAGGGACCGACAGATACGCAGTATTTT.

This clonotype was recorded at least ten times. The V call is TRBV12-3 or TRBV12-4, the J call TRBJ2-6; the D gene is possibly TRBD2 (7 bases). V dropped 6 bases and J dropped 0 bases, with 18 bases sitting between them. This CDR3 contains 18 residues. The CDR3 is CASSYRGGVISGANVLTF. The CDR3 DNA reads TGTGCCAGCAGCTACCGCGGGGGCGTCATCTCTGGGGCCAACGTCCTGACTTTC.

The V gene is TRBV2, the J gene TRBJ2-1, with D hard to call. V was cut by 1 base and J by 8 bases, with 6 bases left in between. The CDR3 runs 12 residues. Germline loops: CDR1 SNHLY, CDR2 FYNNEI. CDR3 nucleotides: TGTGCCAGCAGTGAAGGGTCTTATGAGCAGTTCTTC. Protein: CASSEGSYEQFF.

This clonotype came up a few times. The chain couples TRBV19 to TRBJ2-1, with TRBD2 matching 8 bases. Trimming cost V 11 bases and J 0 bases; bases outside gene matches: 27. This CDR3 has 21 residues. Per the germline V gene, CDR1 is LNHDA and CDR2 is SQIVND (reference sequence). The CDR3 spells CASKAGRGRAGEGYSYNEQFF. As DNA, the CDR3 is TGTGCCTCCAAAGCCGGGAGAGGGAGAGCGGGGGAGGGGTACTCCTACAATGAGCAGTTCTTC.

This clonotype was counted only a few times. The chain employs TRBV30 and TRBJ1-1; D may be TRBD1 (6 bases). The CDR3 is 12 amino acids. V lost 0 bases and J lost 10, with 12 bases in between. Germline values: CDR1 GTSNPN, CDR2 SVGIG (reference sequence). The CDR3 protein is CAWSVVRGSAFF. The CDR3 DNA sequence: TGTGCCTGGAGTGTGGTTAGGGGGTCAGCTTTCTTT.

This clonotype was seen repeatedly, ten times or more. The rearrangement uses TRBV7-9 and TRBJ2-7; no reliable D call. The V gene lost 4 bases and the J gene lost 9 bases, with 19 bases spanning the gap. This CDR3 is 14 amino acids long. CDR1 and CDR2 from the germline V gene are SEHNR and FQNEAQ (reference sequence). The CDR3 loop reads CASSSSRQVFAQYF. In nucleotides, the CDR3 is TGTGCCAGCAGCTCGTCGCGTCAGGTTTTCGCGCAGTACTTC.

This clonotype has at least ten counts. The chain recombines TRBV3-1 with TRBJ1-2, with D hard to call. V dropped 6 bases and J dropped 2 bases, with 13 bases sitting between them. This CDR3 is built from 14 residues. From germline, CDR1 is LGHDT and CDR2 YNNKEL (reference sequence). Here the CDR3 reads CASRHGRINYGYTF. Written as DNA, the CDR3 is TGTGCCAGCAGGCACGGGAGGATAAACTATGGCTACACCTTC. The full variable domain, rest sourced from reference TRBV3-1 and TRBJ1-2, is DTAVSQTPKYLVTQMGNDKSIKCEQNLGHDTMYWYKQDSKKFLKIMFSYNNKELIINETVPNRFSPKSPDKAHLNLHINSLELGDSAVYFCASRHGRINYGYTFGSGTRLTVV.

The rearrangement uses TRBV6-1 and TRBJ2-2; 9 nucleotides line up with TRBD1. The length of the CDR3 is 16 residues. Trimming removed 6 bases from V and 5 bases from J; junction bases left unmatched: 10. CDR1 is MNHNS, CDR2 SASEGT, per germline. The CDR3 reads CASSHFRGQGTGELFF. The CDR3 region has the DNA TGTGCCAGCAGCCATTTTAGGGGACAGGGAACCGGGGAGCTGTTTTTT.

This clonotype was found many times. This sequence joins TRBV2 and TRBJ2-7; no reliable D call. Trimming pared 7 bases from V and 5 bases from J, leaving 15 bases between. The germline V gene encodes CDR1 SNHLY and CDR2 FYNNEI. The CDR3 consists of 13 residues. CDR3 DNA sequence: TGTGCCAGCATCAGACTCGAAGAAGACGAGCAGTACTTC. It yields the protein CASIRLEEDEQYF.

Many counts were recorded for this clonotype. V gene TRBV6-9 combines with J gene TRBJ2-7; 7 bases match TRBD1. After removal of 2 bases from V and 1 base from J, the junction contained 8 bases not matched to a gene. Germline loops: CDR1 MNHGY, CDR2 SVAAGI. The CDR3 contains 16 residues. The CDR3 DNA follows: TGTGCCAGCAGTTATATGGGGTCAGGGGGTTCCTACGAGCAGTACTTC. Amino acid sequence: CASSYMGSGGSYEQYF.

This clonotype was recorded many times. The chain links TRBV7-9 to TRBJ2-7, with D uncertain. Between the trimmed V and J ends, which lost 4 bases and 6 bases, there was a span of 13 bases. CDR3 length: 13 residues. Germline V gene data show CDR1 as SEHNR and CDR2 as FQNEAQ (reference sequence). CDR3 nucleotides: TGTGCCAGCAGCTCCAGCCACGGCGGCGAGCAGTACTTC. It translates to CASSSSHGGEQYF. Filled out from reference TRBV7-9 and TRBJ2-7, the complete variable domain reads DTGVSQNPRHKITKRGQNVTFRCDPISEHNRLYWYRQTLGQGPEFLTYFQNEAQLEKSRLLSDRFSAERPKGSFSTLEIQRTEQGDSAMYLCASSSSHGGEQYFGPGTRLTVT.

Comments on this clonotype: A far larger clone is off by one base, so a read error is likely. The chain links TRBV11-3 to TRBJ2-1; D unresolved. The CDR3 runs 14 residues. V was clipped by 8 bases and J by 4 bases, with 15 bases between them. Germline loops: CDR1 SGHNT, CDR2 YENEEA. CDR3 residues: CASGQEGPYNEQFF. The CDR3 region has the DNA TGTGCCAGCGGCCAAGAAGGACCTTACAATGAGCAGTTCTTC.

This clonotype was counted ten times or more. The genes are TRBV30 and TRBJ2-1; possibly TRBD2 for D (6 bases). V was shortened by 4 bases and J by 4 bases, with 11 bases between the two germline ends. CDR1 and CDR2 from the germline V gene are GTSNPN and SVGIG (reference sequence). This CDR3 is 13 amino acids long. CDR3 sequence (DNA): TGTGCCTGGACCCTTGGACTATACAATGAGCAGTTCTTC. This sequence encodes CAWTLGLYNEQFF.

At least ten counts were recorded for this clonotype. The rearrangement uses TRBV12-3 or TRBV12-4 and TRBJ1-2; 7 nucleotides match TRBD1. The CDR3 has 13 amino acids. The V and J ends lost 5 bases and 7 bases, in that order; junction bases with no gene match: 7. CDR3 coding DNA: TGTGCCAGCAGTGCTGGGGGACAGAGTGGCTACACCTTC. It yields the protein CASSAGGQSGYTF.

This clonotype has a count of ten or more. The rearrangement joins TRBV5-4 to TRBJ2-3; D unresolved. Trimming took 1 base from V and 1 from J, leaving 10 bases between them. Germline loops: CDR1 SGHNT, CDR2 YYREEE (reference sequence). The CDR3 totals 15 residues. The CDR3 DNA is TGTGCCAGCAGCTTGCCGCGAATCGGCACAGATACGCAGTATTTT. This translates into CASSLPRIGTDTQYF.

This clonotype was seen many times. The CDR3 sequence is CASSLGLAGVGTQYF. The CDR3 coding sequence is TGTGCCAGCAGCCTGGGACTAGCGGGAGTTGGGACGCAGTATTTT. The genes are TRBV3-1 and TRBJ2-3; the match to TRBD2 covers 14 bases. The V gene end was trimmed by 4 bases and the J gene end by 9 bases; junction bases not matched to a gene: 6. The CDR3 is 15 amino acids. Germline V gene lookup returns CDR1 LGHDT and CDR2 YNNKEL (reference sequence).

A word on this clonotype: Being one base from a much bigger clone, this may be a read error. The chain is built from TRBV7-9 and TRBJ2-7; 7 bases line up with TRBD2. CDR3 length: 16 residues. From germline, CDR1 is SEHNR and CDR2 FQNEAQ (reference sequence). The CDR3 reads CASSPSEGGSSYDQYF. The DNA of the CDR3 is TGTGCCAGCAGCCCATCGGAGGGCGGGAGCTCCTACGATCAGTACTTC.

V gene TRBV11-3 combines with J gene TRBJ2-3; D remains unclear. The V and J ends lost 0 bases and 2 bases respectively, with 6 bases between them. CDR3 length: 14 amino acids. Germline CDR1 SGHNT, CDR2 YENEEA. The CDR3 spells CASSLDQITDTQYF. The CDR3 DNA reads TGTGCCAGCAGCTTAGATCAGATCACAGATACGCAGTATTTT. Full variable domain (remainder filled in from reference TRBV11-3 and TRBJ2-3): EAGVVQSPRYKIIEKKQPVAFWCNPISGHNTLYWYLQNLGQGPELLIRYENEEAVDDSQLPKDRFSAERLKGVDSTLKIQPAELGDSAVYLCASSLDQITDTQYFGPGTRLTVL.

This clonotype has a count of ten or more. This chain uses TRBV5-1 with TRBJ2-3, with D unresolved. The CDR3 is 13 residues long. V gave up 3 bases and J gave up 4 bases, with 9 bases separating them. Germline-derived CDR1 and CDR2 are SGHRS and YFSETQ. In DNA, the CDR3 is TGCGCCAGCAGCTCCCCTCCCGCAGATACGCAGTATTTT. Amino acid sequence: CASSSPPADTQYF.

This clonotype came up many times. The chain is built from TRBV15 and TRBJ1-1; 8 bases are a match to TRBD1. The CDR3 loop spans 15 amino acids. The germline V gene has CDR1 LNHNV and CDR2 YYDKDF (reference sequence). V dropped 4 bases and J dropped 1; count of bases not matched to a gene: 5. The CDR3 here is CATSTKGTGNTEAFF. Here the CDR3 DNA reads TGTGCCACCAGCACGAAGGGGACAGGGAACACTGAAGCTTTCTTT.

The chain employs TRBV20-1 and TRBJ2-1; possible D gene TRBD2, 6 bases. This CDR3 has 15 amino acids. Germline values: CDR1 DFQATT, CDR2 SNEGSKA (reference sequence). The ends were cut back, 2 bases at V and 12 bases at J, with 23 bases in the middle. DNA for the CDR3: TGCAGTGCTAGACATACGGGACTGAATAATGAGGGGCAGTTCTTC. Residues: CSARHTGLNNEGQFF.

At least ten counts were recorded for this clonotype. The DNA of the CDR3 is TGCGCCAGCAGCAACACAGGACAGGGTGTTTCACCCCTCCACTTT. Protein product: CASSNTGQGVSPLHF. V and J are TRBV5-1 and TRBJ1-6; 8 bases match TRBD1. This CDR3 is built from 15 residues. Germline-derived CDR1 and CDR2 are SGHRS and YFSETQ. Trimming took 4 bases from V and 9 from J; bases not matched to a gene: 9.

The V gene is TRBV12-5, the J gene TRBJ2-7; TRBD1 matches at 9 bases. The CDR3 spans 16 residues. Germline V gives CDR1 LGHNT, CDR2 FRNRAP. V dropped 1 base and J dropped 0; count of bases not matched to a gene: 4. The CDR3 sequence: CASGLDWTGASYEQYF. CDR3 coding DNA: TGTGCTAGTGGTTTGGACTGGACAGGGGCCTCCTACGAGCAGTACTTC.

This clonotype is medium-sized. V gene TRBV3-1 combines with J gene TRBJ2-7; 7 bases align to TRBD1. Per germline, CDR1 LGHDT and CDR2 YNNKEL (reference sequence). This CDR3 comprises 16 residues. Germline trimming cut 4 bases from V and 6 bases from J; bases unmatched to any gene: 15. CDR3 region: CASSPNRGQAFLEQYF. CDR3 coding DNA: TGTGCCAGCAGCCCCAATCGAGGACAGGCCTTCCTCGAGCAGTACTTC.

Note on this clonotype: A read error may be the cause here, since a much bigger clone is one base away. The chain has TRBV28 and TRBJ2-2; a weak D match, TRBD2 (6 bases). The CDR3 consists of 16 residues. Between the trimmed V and J ends, which lost 5 bases and 6 bases, there was a span of 19 bases. In germline, CDR1 is MDHEN, CDR2 SYDVKM. CDR3 DNA sequence: TGTGCCAGCAGTATCAGTGGGGGAAAGCGGGCCGGGGAGCTGTTTTTT. It codes for CASSISGGKRAGELFF.

This clonotype was detected ten times or more. The chain is built from TRBV20-1 and TRBJ2-1; D perhaps matches TRBD2 (6 bases). The V end lost 0 bases, the J end lost 6 bases, and 12 bases lay between the germline ends. CDR1 is DFQATT and CDR2 is SNEGSKA in the germline V gene (reference sequence). The CDR3 is made up of 14 amino acids. The CDR3 sequence: CSARDWPAGNEQFF. CDR3 DNA: TGCAGTGCTAGAGATTGGCCAGCGGGCAATGAGCAGTTCTTC.

The sample holds a few counts of this clonotype. V is TRBV14 and J is TRBJ2-2, with D perhaps TRBD2 (6 bases). Trimming cost V 3 bases and J 8 bases, with 13 bases left between them. Per germline, CDR1 SGHDN and CDR2 FVKESK. This CDR3 spans 14 amino acids. The CDR3 DNA sequence: TGTGCCAGCAGCCATGGGACTTCCGGGGGGGAGCTGTTTTTT. Translating gives CASSHGTSGGELFF. Complete variable domain (other parts from reference TRBV14 and TRBJ2-2): EAGVTQFPSHSVIEKGQTVTLRCDPISGHDNLYWYRRVMGKEIKFLLHFVKESKQDESGMPNNRFLAERTGGTYSTLKVQPAELEDSGVYFCASSHGTSGGELFFGEGSRLTVL.

In this sample, this clonotype turned up a few times. This rearrangement joins TRBV15 to TRBJ2-7, with 10 bases fitting TRBD2. Germline loops: CDR1 LNHNV, CDR2 YYDKDF (reference sequence). The CDR3 spans 13 residues. V trimming: 2 bases; J trimming: 6 bases; junction bases outside the gene matches: 1. The CDR3 sequence is CATSRLAGVEQYF. The CDR3 DNA reads TGTGCCACCAGCAGACTAGCGGGAGTCGAGCAGTACTTC.

There are many counts of this clonotype. The rearrangement uses TRBV3-1 and TRBJ1-1; 9 bases are shared with TRBD1. Trimming at V came to 1 base and at J to 11 bases, leaving 5 bases not matched to a gene. Looked up from germline, CDR1 is LGHDT and CDR2 is YNNKEL (reference sequence). The CDR3 runs to 13 residues. CDR3 in amino acids: CASSQADDRGAFF. The CDR3 bases are TGTGCCAGCAGCCAAGCCGACGACAGGGGGGCTTTCTTT.